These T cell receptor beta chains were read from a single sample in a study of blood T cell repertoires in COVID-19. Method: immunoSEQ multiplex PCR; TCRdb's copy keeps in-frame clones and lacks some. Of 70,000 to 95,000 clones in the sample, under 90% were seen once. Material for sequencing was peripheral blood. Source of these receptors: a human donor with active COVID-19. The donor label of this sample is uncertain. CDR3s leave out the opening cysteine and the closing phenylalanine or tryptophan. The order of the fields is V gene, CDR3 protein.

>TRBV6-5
ASSYYGTGRGETQY
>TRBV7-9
ASSPTGSGYT
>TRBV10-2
ASGRGDADTQY
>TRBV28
ASRRVSRGEWGYT
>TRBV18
ASSPSPKLAGDNEQF
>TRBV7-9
ASSRMGGGSNTGELF
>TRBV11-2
ASSLVRTGVRNYEQY
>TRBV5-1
ASSPSGQAVDGYT
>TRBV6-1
ASSETGSYEQY
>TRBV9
ASSPRLAGTYNEQF
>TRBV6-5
ASDRDRVNTEAF
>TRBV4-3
ASSQDGTSGGAHNEQF
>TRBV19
ASSTDRGIVGYT
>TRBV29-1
SANRGQEGQGYT
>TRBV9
ASSSSLAATFNEQF
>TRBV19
ASSPGGTDTQY
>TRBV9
ASSVAGGGAFDEQF
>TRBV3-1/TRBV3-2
ASSQAGGGTGELF
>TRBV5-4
ASSLQGSSYNEQF
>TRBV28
ASNVRQGAGNTEAF
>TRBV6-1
ASSDVGAPSYEQY
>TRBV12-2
ASRPQAEKLF
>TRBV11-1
ASSLCRTGYYEKLF
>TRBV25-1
ASSPQATYEAF
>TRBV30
AWRHLNTEAF
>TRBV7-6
ASSLGTGGLYEQY
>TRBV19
ASRVEPETEAF
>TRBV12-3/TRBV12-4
ASKGQDGEQY
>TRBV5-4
ASSLIAGGTDTQY
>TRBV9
ASEGTGVTGELF
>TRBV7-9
ASSDVTGYSPLH
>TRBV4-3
ASSQDHSENYSGNTIY
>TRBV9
ASSLRTGNTQETQY
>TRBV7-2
ASSLAPGSGELF
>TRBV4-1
ASSQGPGRGWGGNTQY
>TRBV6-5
ASNLRTGGRGELF
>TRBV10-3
AISETHPVNSGNTIY
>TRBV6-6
ASLGNTEAF
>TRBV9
ASSGGTANTGELF
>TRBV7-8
ASSQKTGINTEAF
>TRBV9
ASSVDWASGGAYEQY
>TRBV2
ASSRLTQLGEQY
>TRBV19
ASSNGSGGPFVETQY
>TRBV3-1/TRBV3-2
ASSQHRTSGANVLT
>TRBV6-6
ASSYVANTEAF
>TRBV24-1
ATTAKGTGVGDEQF
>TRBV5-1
ASSPDRADSGNTIY
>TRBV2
ASRPGLAGFTQY
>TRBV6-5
ASSSGLAGETQY
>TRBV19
ASTPALGNEQY